These T cell receptor beta chains were read from a single sample in a study of blood T cell repertoires in COVID-19. The repertoire was sequenced with immunoSEQ multiplex PCR; TCRdb's copy has only in-frame clones and lacks some. The sample lists around 150,000 clones, 88% seen once, with over 2% in the top ten. The specimen sequenced was peripheral blood. The origin of the receptors is a human donor with COVID-19, enrolled during active disease. The donor label of this sample is uncertain. CDR3s include the opening cysteine and the closing phenylalanine or tryptophan. D genes are given only for firm matches. For some rows the clone size is stated as once, few or many, or as a class when expanded; others skip it.

j_gene: TRBJ2-2
d_gene: TRBD1
abundance: NA
v_gene: TRBV3-1/TRBV3-2
CDR3nt: TGTGCCAGCAGCTGGGGACAGTTCACCGGGGAGCTGTTTTTT
CDR3aa: CASSWGQFTGELFF

j_gene: TRBJ2-4
d_gene: NA
abundance: NA
v_gene: TRBV6-5
CDR3nt: TGTGCCAGCAGTCCCCAGTCAGCCAAAAACATTCAGTACTTC
CDR3aa: CASSPQSAKNIQYF

j_gene: TRBJ2-6
d_gene: TRBD2
abundance: NA
v_gene: TRBV6-5
CDR3nt: TGTGCCTCCCTTGGGGGGGTCGGTGGGGCCAACGTCCTGACTTTC
CDR3aa: CASLGGVGGANVLTF

j_gene: TRBJ1-3
d_gene: NA
abundance: NA
v_gene: TRBV6-6
CDR3nt: TGTGCCAGTCGGGACTCTCTGAGCTCTGGAAACACCATATATTTT
CDR3aa: CASRDSLSSGNTIYF

j_gene: TRBJ1-4
d_gene: TRBD1
abundance: NA
v_gene: TRBV6-5
CDR3nt: TGTGCCAGCAGTTCAGAGGACAGGGTGGATGAAAAACTGTTTTTT
CDR3aa: CASSSEDRVDEKLFF

j_gene: TRBJ1-5
d_gene: TRBD1
abundance: NA
v_gene: TRBV7-8
CDR3nt: TGTGCCAGCAGCTTAGTAGGGACAGGGTTAGGAAAAAATCAGCCCCAGCATTTT
CDR3aa: CASSLVGTGLGKNQPQHF

j_gene: TRBJ2-5
d_gene: NA
abundance: NA
v_gene: TRBV6-5
CDR3nt: TGTGCCAGCAGGCCGACAGAGGTACAAGAGACCCAGTACTTC
CDR3aa: CASRPTEVQETQYF

j_gene: TRBJ1-2
d_gene: NA
abundance: NA
v_gene: TRBV27
CDR3nt: TGTGCCAGCAGTTTGGAGGGATTCTATGGCTACACCTTC
CDR3aa: CASSLEGFYGYTF

j_gene: TRBJ1-5
d_gene: TRBD1
abundance: NA
v_gene: TRBV28
CDR3nt: TGTGCCACCACCCCGACAGGGAGCAATCAGCCCCAGCATTTT
CDR3aa: CATTPTGSNQPQHF

j_gene: TRBJ1-2
d_gene: TRBD1
abundance: NA
v_gene: TRBV4-1
CDR3nt: TGCGCCAGCAGCCAAGATACGACAGGGTCTGGCTACACCTTC
CDR3aa: CASSQDTTGSGYTF

j_gene: TRBJ1-3
d_gene: NA
abundance: NA
v_gene: TRBV9
CDR3nt: TGTGCCAGCAGCGTAGCGGGGGTGGGCGGACTCTCTGGAAACACCATATATTTT
CDR3aa: CASSVAGVGGLSGNTIYF

j_gene: TRBJ2-1
d_gene: TRBD1
abundance: NA
v_gene: TRBV7-9
CDR3nt: TGTGCCAGCAGCTTAGGAAGGGGGCAGGGGAATGATGAGCAGTTCTTC
CDR3aa: CASSLGRGQGNDEQFF

j_gene: TRBJ2-5
d_gene: NA
abundance: NA
v_gene: TRBV5-5
CDR3nt: TGTGCCAGCAGCTTCGGAGTAGCCGGAGAGACCCAGTACTTC
CDR3aa: CASSFGVAGETQYF

j_gene: TRBJ1-5
d_gene: NA
abundance: NA
v_gene: TRBV7-9
CDR3nt: TGTGCCAGCAGCTACAGGGTGGGCCAGCCCCAGCATTTT
CDR3aa: CASSYRVGQPQHF

j_gene: TRBJ2-3
d_gene: NA
abundance: NA
v_gene: TRBV9
CDR3nt: TGTGCCAGCAGCCGAGGGGTAGCGGGCACAGATACGCAGTATTTT
CDR3aa: CASSRGVAGTDTQYF

j_gene: TRBJ2-1
d_gene: TRBD2
abundance: NA
v_gene: TRBV18
CDR3nt: TGTGCCAGCTCCCCGCCGGGACTAGGGGCAGGTGAGCAGTTCTTC
CDR3aa: CASSPPGLGAGEQFF

j_gene: TRBJ1-2
d_gene: TRBD1
abundance: NA
v_gene: TRBV5-1
CDR3nt: TGCGCCAGCAGCTTAGTTCCCGGGACAGTCTATGGCTACACCTTC
CDR3aa: CASSLVPGTVYGYTF

j_gene: TRBJ2-2
d_gene: TRBD2
abundance: NA
v_gene: TRBV2
CDR3nt: TGTGCCAGCAGCCGGGAGGGCCCCGGGGAGCTGTTTTTT
CDR3aa: CASSREGPGELFF

j_gene: TRBJ1-1
d_gene: NA
abundance: NA
v_gene: TRBV2
CDR3nt: TGTGCCAGCAGTCCAAACGCCCGGGGGGGCACTGAAGCTTTCTTT
CDR3aa: CASSPNARGGTEAFF

j_gene: TRBJ2-3
d_gene: NA
abundance: NA
v_gene: TRBV24-1
CDR3nt: TGTGCCACCAGTGGCCCTCAGGGGCCTAGCACAGATACGCAGTATTTT
CDR3aa: CATSGPQGPSTDTQYF

j_gene: TRBJ1-3
d_gene: NA
abundance: NA
v_gene: TRBV10-1
CDR3nt: TGCGCCAGCAGTGACCCCCAAGCAGGGGACAACACCATATATTTT
CDR3aa: CASSDPQAGDNTIYF

j_gene: TRBJ2-7
d_gene: NA
abundance: once
v_gene: TRBV5-6
CDR3nt: TGTGCCAGCATCCCGAATTTCGGGGTAGGGTCCTACGAGCAGTACTTC
CDR3aa: CASIPNFGVGSYEQYF

j_gene: TRBJ2-1
d_gene: NA
abundance: NA
v_gene: TRBV6-6
CDR3nt: TGTGCCAGCAGTTACGCGGCCGGGAACTACAATGAGCAGTTCTTC
CDR3aa: CASSYAAGNYNEQFF

j_gene: TRBJ2-7
d_gene: TRBD2
abundance: few
v_gene: TRBV13
CDR3nt: TGTGCCAGCAGCTTATCCCCGGGACTAGCGGTTACCTACGAGCAGTACTTC
CDR3aa: CASSLSPGLAVTYEQYF

j_gene: TRBJ2-2
d_gene: TRBD1
abundance: NA
v_gene: TRBV2
CDR3nt: TGTGCCAGCAGCAGGGGGCGGGTCACCGGGGAGCTGTTTTTT
CDR3aa: CASSRGRVTGELFF

j_gene: TRBJ1-4
d_gene: NA
abundance: NA
v_gene: TRBV6-5
CDR3nt: TGTGCCAGCTGTTCCGGGCCGGAGGTCGAAAAACTGTTTTTT
CDR3aa: CASCSGPEVEKLFF

j_gene: TRBJ2-1
d_gene: NA
abundance: NA
v_gene: TRBV21-1
CDR3nt: TGTGCCAGCAGCAAGCCCAGAGGGACTAGCGGGGGGGCAAATGAGCAGTTCTTC
CDR3aa: CASSKPRGTSGGANEQFF

j_gene: TRBJ2-5
d_gene: NA
abundance: NA
v_gene: TRBV12-3/TRBV12-4
CDR3nt: TGTGCCAGCAGATCAGGGTCGGAGACCCAGTACTTC
CDR3aa: CASRSGSETQYF

j_gene: TRBJ2-7
d_gene: TRBD1
abundance: NA
v_gene: TRBV9
CDR3nt: TGTGCCAGCAGCGCTCGGACAGGTTCCTACGAGCAGTACTTC
CDR3aa: CASSARTGSYEQYF

j_gene: TRBJ2-7
d_gene: TRBD1
abundance: NA
v_gene: TRBV5-1
CDR3nt: TGCGCCAGCAGCTTGATGTCACAGGGGGCGAACGAGCAGTACTTC
CDR3aa: CASSLMSQGANEQYF